Listed here are 19 T cell receptor beta chains from one sample, sequenced in a study of shared clonotypes between healthy human individuals. Profiled with immunoSEQ multiplex PCR; TCRdb holds only in-frame clones, not every one. This table holds 850,000 to 1,200,000 clones, approximately 68% found once. Sequenced: memory CD4+ T cells sorted from blood. Regarding subset: CD45RA-negative fraction. These receptors all stem from a man aged 18 to 30 in good health.

The chain employs TRBV4-2 and TRBJ1-4; D may be TRBD1 (5 bases). The CDR3 runs 19 residues. Trimming shortened V by 1 base and J by 0 bases, and 18 bases separated the two germline ends. Germline CDR1 is LGHNA and CDR2 is YNFKEQ. The CDR3 coding sequence is TGTGCCAGCAGCCAAGGCCCCGCCGGGACCGGAACAACTAATGAAAAACTGTTTTTT. As protein: CASSQGPAGTGTTNEKLFF.

V usage is TRBV5-4 and J usage is TRBJ1-5; D remains unclear. CDR1 is SGHNT and CDR2 is YYREEE in the germline V gene (reference sequence). This CDR3 comprises 12 residues. Trimming pared 0 bases from V and 6 bases from J, leaving 4 bases between. This CDR3 reads CASSLVGQPQHF. The CDR3 DNA reads TGTGCCAGCAGCTTGGTTGGTCAGCCCCAGCATTTT.

This clone was counted a single time. This rearrangement joins TRBV15 to TRBJ1-6, with 10 bases fitting TRBD1. Germline V CDR1 and CDR2: LNHNV, YYDKDF (reference sequence). CDR3 size: 16 residues. Losses at the gene ends were 3 bases for V and 9 bases for J; bases not matched to a gene: 8. This chain's CDR3 is CATSSGQGGSRSPLHF. As DNA, the CDR3 is TGTGCCACCAGCAGCGGACAGGGGGGTTCCCGTTCACCCCTCCACTTT.

Points on this clone: Within the sample, other DNA sequences also encode this same CDR3. This rearrangement joins TRBV5-6 to TRBJ2-5; 7 bases fit TRBD2. The CDR3 consists of 14 residues. Trimming cost V 1 base and J 2 bases; bases outside gene matches: 2. The germline gives CDR1 SGHDT, CDR2 YYEEEE. CDR3 nucleotides: TGTGCCAGCAGCTTGACCGGGGGGCAAGAGACCCAGTACTTC. Translating it yields CASSLTGGQETQYF.

The chain couples TRBV5-1 to TRBJ2-7, with 7 bases fitting TRBD1. Germline V CDR1 and CDR2: SGHRS, YFSETQ. With 3 bases clipped from V and 6 bases from J, the junction kept 9 bases outside the gene matches. The CDR3 is 14 amino acids. Here the CDR3 reads CASSSDRPTTEQYF. The CDR3 coding sequence is TGCGCCAGCAGCTCGGACAGGCCGACGACCGAGCAGTACTTC.

The chain carries TRBV7-2 and TRBJ1-2, with D possibly matching TRBD1 (5 bases). CDR1 SGHTA and CDR2 FQGNSA come from the germline V gene. V was shortened by 7 bases and J by 2 bases, with 17 bases between the two germline ends. This CDR3 is 15 amino acids long. The CDR3, as DNA: TGTGCCAGCACCCCTAGCAGGGCAGCCAACTATGGCTACACCTTC. Residues: CASTPSRAANYGYTF.

The rearrangement joins TRBV18 to TRBJ2-5; D unresolved. From germline, CDR1 is KGHSH and CDR2 LQKENI. V lost 5 bases, J lost 2 bases, and 9 bases lay in between. CDR3 length: 13 residues. The CDR3 DNA follows: TGTGCCAGCTCAGAACAGAAACAAGAGACCCAGTACTTC. The encoded protein is CASSEQKQETQYF. The entire variable domain, with the rest obtained from reference TRBV18 and TRBJ2-5, is as follows: NAGVMQNPRHLVRRRGQEARLRCSPMKGHSHVYWYRQLPEEGLKFMVYLQKENIIDESGMPKERFSAEFPKEGPSILRIQQVVRGDSAAYFCASSEQKQETQYFGPGTRLLVL.

The chain uses TRBV7-9 and TRBJ2-3; 10 positions agree with TRBD2. Germline lookup yields CDR1 SEHNR and CDR2 FQNEAQ (reference sequence). Germline trimming cut 5 bases from V and 6 bases from J; bases unmatched to any gene: 11. This CDR3 contains 16 residues. The CDR3 bases are TGTGCCAGCAGCCCATGGACTAGCGGAGGGGGGGATACGCAGTATTTT. As protein: CASSPWTSGGGDTQYF.

The CDR3 reads CASSRTLGVNQPQHF. As DNA, the CDR3 is TGTGCCAGCAGCCGGACCCTGGGGGTTAATCAGCCCCAGCATTTT. The chain recombines TRBV6-1 with TRBJ1-5; D perhaps matches TRBD1 (5 bases). Per germline, CDR1 MNHNS and CDR2 SASEGT. Trimming left V 6 bases short and J 4 bases short, with 16 bases between. CDR3 length: 15 amino acids.

This clone was detected once. V and J are TRBV9 and TRBJ2-3; unclear D gene. The V end was cut by 1 base, the J end by 0 bases, with 9 bases between. CDR1 and CDR2 (germline): SGDLS, YYNGEE. The CDR3 is made up of 15 amino acids. DNA for the CDR3: TGTGCCAGCAGCGTACTAAGTGCTAGCACAGATACGCAGTATTTT. Its translation: CASSVLSASTDTQYF.

Turning to this clone: Additional DNA sequences in this sample encode the identical CDR3. J is TRBJ2-3 and V is TRBV18, with 8 positions matching TRBD2. Trimming at V came to 3 bases and at J to 1 base, leaving 0 bases not matched to a gene. The CDR3 is made up of 14 amino acids. Germline V lookup: CDR1 KGHSH, CDR2 LQKENI. The CDR3 bases are TGTGCCAGCTCACCTAGCGGGGGCACAGATACGCAGTATTTT. Translation gives CASSPSGGTDTQYF.

This chain connects TRBV15 to TRBJ2-5; TRBD1 aligns across 7 bases. The junction had 1 base not matched to a gene; V was cut back by 4 bases and J by 5 bases. The CDR3 sequence is 12 residues long. Germline lookup yields CDR1 LNHNV and CDR2 YYDKDF (reference sequence). CDR3 bases: TGTGCCACCAGCATCAGGGGGGAGACCCAGTACTTC. This sequence encodes CATSIRGETQYF. The full variable domain, its missing parts supplied by reference TRBV15 and TRBJ2-5, is DAMVIQNPRYQVTQFGKPVTLSCSQTLNHNVMYWYQQKSSQAPKLLFHYYDKDFNNEADTPDNFQSRRPNTSFCFLDIRSPGLGDTAMYLCATSIRGETQYFGPGTRLLVL.

For this clone: The germline gene is not matched at one end of the junction; a read error may be the cause. The chain recombines TRBV10-3 with TRBJ2-5; 9 bases align to TRBD1. The CDR3 totals 13 residues. CDR1 is ENHRY and CDR2 is SYGVKD in the germline V gene. CDR3 sequence: CAIRDNDRGRDDF. The DNA for the CDR3 is TGTGCCATCAGAGACAACGACAGGGGGAGGGATGACTTC.

CDR3 loop: CASSAAYGANVLTF. The DNA for the CDR3 is TGCGCCAGCAGCGCTGCGTATGGGGCCAACGTCCTGACTTTC. The V and J genes are TRBV5-1 and TRBJ2-6; no firm D call. The CDR3 length is 14 residues. V lost 4 bases and J lost 3, with 8 bases in between. Germline lookup yields CDR1 SGHRS and CDR2 YFSETQ.

The chain couples TRBV19 to TRBJ2-1; D is perhaps TRBD1 (5 bases). Trimming removed 4 bases from V and 7 bases from J, with 17 bases in between. The CDR3 is 15 residues long. The V gene's germline CDR1 is LNHDA and CDR2 SQIVND (reference sequence). This CDR3 reads CASSSGVTVTNEQFF. The CDR3 bases are TGTGCCAGTAGTAGTGGGGTGACAGTTACAAATGAGCAGTTCTTC.

This clone occurred a few times. This chain links TRBV12-5 with TRBJ1-1; D perhaps matches TRBD1 (5 bases). CDR3 length: 16 residues. V was trimmed by 0 bases and J by 4 bases, leaving 15 bases between them. Germline V gene sequence: CDR1 LGHNT, CDR2 FRNRAP. Written as DNA, the CDR3 is TGTGCTAGTGGTTTGGTACTGGGGGGTAGGACCACTGAAGCTTTCTTT. Translated, it gives CASGLVLGGRTTEAFF.

The chain carries TRBV7-9 and TRBJ1-2; 9 bases map to TRBD1. Germline V gene data show CDR1 as SEHNR and CDR2 as FQNEAQ (reference sequence). The CDR3 is 13 amino acids. Trimming took 1 base from V and 7 from J; bases not matched to a gene: 1. The CDR3 DNA follows: TGTGCCAGCAGCTTAGGGACAGGGGTTGGCTACACCTTC. Translating it yields CASSLGTGVGYTF.

The chain couples TRBV4-1 to TRBJ2-6; 9 bases are shared with TRBD1. There are 18 residues in the CDR3. The germline CDR1 and CDR2 sequences are MGHRA and YSYEKL. V shed 2 bases and J 4 bases; nucleotides not matched to a gene: 9. The CDR3 spells CASSQTGGALKGANVLTF. CDR3 sequence (DNA): TGCGCCAGCAGCCAAACAGGGGGCGCCTTGAAAGGGGCCAACGTCCTGACTTTC.

About this clone: Distinct nucleotide sequences in the sample also encode this CDR3. This chain uses TRBV5-1 with TRBJ1-3; the D is unclear. This CDR3 has 15 amino acids. CDR1 is SGHRS, CDR2 YFSETQ, per germline. Trimming left V 2 bases short and J 1 base short, with 10 bases between. CDR3 DNA: TGCGCCAGCAGCTTAGATTCAGGTTCTGGAAACACCATATATTTT. Encoded protein: CASSLDSGSGNTIYF.